A single sample is the source of the 28 T cell receptor beta chains below, sequenced in a study of CD8 T cells in ankylosing spondylitis. General study results and limits: There was a TCR beta motif, made of several highly homologous variants, that appeared characteristic of ankylosing spondylitis blood.

For these receptors, no antigen is known. A single record per CDR3 protein comes from TCRdb applying MiXCR to the 5' RACE reads. The sample has approximately 540,000 distinct CDR3 sequences; over 9.5% are singletons. Source material: blood, either unsorted or a sorted T cell fraction (not recorded which). These TCRs come from a male donor with ankylosing spondylitis.

The rearrangement joins TRBV4-1 to TRBJ1-4; 10 bases line up with TRBD1. The CDR3 extends over 15 amino acids. Unmatched junction bases numbered 6, after V lost 4 bases and J lost 7 bases. The germline V gene encodes CDR1 MGHRA and CDR2 YSYEKL. The CDR3 sequence is CASSLPGQGLEKLFF. The CDR3 DNA is TGCGCCAGCAGCCTACCGGGACAGGGGCTTGAAAAACTGTTTTTT.

This clonotype was counted ten times or more. The chain links TRBV27 to TRBJ2-4; TRBD2 matches at 9 bases. Germline-derived CDR1 and CDR2 are MNHEY and SMNVEV (reference sequence). The CDR3 extends over 21 amino acids. Trimming at V came to 8 bases and at J to 1 base, leaving 24 bases not matched to a gene. CDR3 coding DNA: TGTGCCAGCTCTCCTGAGGGGCAGCGGGAGGCTCCAGTAGGGGCCAAAAACATTCAGTACTTC. Protein: CASSPEGQREAPVGAKNIQYF.

The chain couples TRBV3-1 to TRBJ2-3; 8 bases align to TRBD2. CDR3 length equals 17 residues. V lost 3 bases, J lost 5 bases, and 13 bases stayed unmatched. CDR1 is LGHDT, CDR2 YNNKEL, per germline (reference sequence). The CDR3 DNA sequence: TGTGCCAGCAGCCAGGGGAGCCGGGGACTAGTGGGAGATACGCAGTATTTT. Translating gives CASSQGSRGLVGDTQYF.

This clonotype was recorded a few times. This chain connects TRBV6-5 to TRBJ2-5, with TRBD1 matching 7 bases. This CDR3 has 15 amino acids. Unmatched junction bases numbered 3, after V lost 1 base and J lost 1 base. Germline CDR1 MNHEY, CDR2 SVGAGI. This chain's CDR3 is CASSYFGQAQETQYF. CDR3 nucleotide sequence: TGTGCCAGCAGTTACTTCGGACAGGCCCAAGAGACCCAGTACTTC.

This rearrangement joins TRBV5-1 to TRBJ1-5; TRBD1 matches 10 bases. The CDR3 is 17 amino acids. Germline V gene sequence: CDR1 SGHRS, CDR2 YFSETQ. V shed 4 bases and J 3 bases; nucleotides not matched to a gene: 10. CDR3 coding DNA: TGCGCCAGCAGCCCCGTGGGGGGACAGGGGTCCAATCAGCCCCAGCATTTT. Its translation: CASSPVGGQGSNQPQHF.

This rearrangement joins TRBV5-1 to TRBJ2-7, with D possibly matching TRBD1 (6 bases). Trimming took off 8 bases at V and 0 bases at J, with 21 bases between the two ends. Germline V gene data show CDR1 as SGHRS and CDR2 as YFSETQ. The CDR3 has 16 amino acids. CDR3 bases: TGCGCCAGTACCGACTTAGGACAGCCTAGCTCCTACGAGCAGTACGTC. This gives the protein CASTDLGQPSSYEQYV.

This clonotype was seen more than once but under ten times. J is TRBJ2-2 and V is TRBV7-2, with 9 bases identical to TRBD2. The V segment lost 5 bases and the J segment 4 bases; nucleotides outside the gene matches: 8. CDR1 is SGHTA, CDR2 FQGNSA, per germline. CDR3 size: 16 residues. In DNA, the CDR3 is TGTGCCAGCAGCCCCGGGACTAGCCTTATCACCGGGGAGCTGTTTTTT. It yields the protein CASSPGTSLITGELFF.

This chain links TRBV7-9 with TRBJ1-1; D possibly corresponds to TRBD1 (5 bases). Germline values: CDR1 SEHNR, CDR2 FQNEAQ (reference sequence). The V gene lost 4 bases and the J gene lost 5 bases, with 14 bases spanning the gap. The CDR3 is made up of 14 amino acids. Here the CDR3 reads CASSSGEGWTEAFF. CDR3 coding DNA: TGTGCCAGCAGCTCCGGAGAGGGGTGGACTGAAGCTTTCTTT.

The table lists this clonotype with a few counts. The genes are TRBV7-2 and TRBJ1-5; a weak D match, TRBD1 (5 bases). The CDR3 is 15 residues long. Germline CDR1 SGHTA, CDR2 FQGNSA. V lost 10 bases to trimming and J lost 3 bases, with 19 bases between them. The CDR3 loop reads CATSPEQVPNQPQHF. CDR3 coding DNA: TGTGCCACCTCCCCAGAACAGGTTCCCAATCAGCCCCAGCATTTT.

About this clonotype: A much larger clonotype is one base distant, so this may be a read error. Because the CDR3's place on the DNA is in doubt, the DNA is left out and the CDR3 is given as listed by TCRdb. The rearrangement joins TRBV7-9 to TRBJ2-1; no check of the table's D call, TRBD1, against the DNA was made. The CDR3 adds up to 13 amino acids, both ends counted. Per the germline V gene, CDR1 is SEHNR and CDR2 is FQNEAQ (reference sequence). CDR3 sequence reads: CASSFGPGNEQFF.

This clonotype was seen more than once but under ten times. V and J are TRBV20-1 and TRBJ2-5, with 9 bases matching TRBD2. The V gene's germline CDR1 is DFQATT and CDR2 SNEGSKA (reference sequence). Trimming at V came to 6 bases and at J to 5 bases, leaving 10 bases not matched to a gene. The length of the CDR3 is 14 residues. The CDR3: CSAEAGTSFETQYF. For the CDR3, the DNA is TGCAGTGCCGAGGCCGGGACTAGCTTCGAGACCCAGTACTTC.

V and J are TRBV5-4 and TRBJ2-4, with TRBD2 identical over 8 bases. There are 15 residues in the CDR3. Germline CDR1 and CDR2: SGHNT and YYREEE (reference sequence). Unmatched junction bases numbered 4, after V lost 0 bases and J lost 5 bases. CDR3 sequence: CASSLDSGAENIQYF. CDR3 in DNA: TGTGCCAGCAGCTTGGATAGCGGGGCGGAAAACATTCAGTACTTC. The full variable domain, rest sourced from reference TRBV5-4 and TRBJ2-4, is ETGVTQSPTHLIKTRGQQVTLRCSSQSGHNTVSWYQQALGQGPQFIFQYYREEENGRGNFPPRFSGLQFPNYSSELNVNALELDDSALYLCASSLDSGAENIQYFGAGTRLSVL.

The chain is built from TRBV29-1 and TRBJ2-2, with TRBD1 identical over 8 bases. V trimming: 6 bases; J trimming: 5 bases; junction bases outside the gene matches: 20. Germline V gene data show CDR1 as SQVTM and CDR2 as ANQGSEA. The CDR3 length is 18 residues. The CDR3 loop reads CSVPKPGQAALQTGELFF. As DNA, the CDR3 is TGCAGCGTGCCGAAGCCGGGACAGGCTGCGCTGCAGACCGGGGAGCTGTTTTTT.

This clonotype has more than one count but fewer than ten. The chain employs TRBV27 and TRBJ1-6, with TRBD1 as a possible D gene (6 bases). Trimming removed 5 bases at V and 14 bases at J, with 10 bases between. Germline V gene sequence: CDR1 MNHEY, CDR2 SMNVEV (reference sequence). The CDR3 has 11 amino acids. The DNA for the CDR3 is TGTGCCAGCAGTGGGGGCAGAACCCTCCACTTT. The encoded protein is CASSGGRTLHF.

This clonotype was seen more than once but under ten times. The CDR3 region is CATSEPTVEKLFF. The CDR3 DNA follows: TGTGCCACCAGTGAACCTACCGTCGAAAAACTGTTTTTT. J is TRBJ1-4 and V is TRBV24-1; the D is unclear. CDR3 length: 13 residues. CDR1 is KGHDR and CDR2 is SFDVKD in the germline V gene. Deletions cut 4 bases from V and 8 bases from J, with 10 bases between.

The rearrangement joins TRBV27 to TRBJ1-6, with D maybe TRBD1 (5 bases). CDR3 length equals 18 residues. Deletions cut 0 bases from V and 0 bases from J, with 12 bases between. The V gene's germline CDR1 is MNHEY and CDR2 SMNVEV (reference sequence). The CDR3 DNA is TGTGCCAGCAGTTTATCCAATGGGGCGAGCTCCTATAATTCACCCCTCCACTTT. Its translation is CASSLSNGASSYNSPLHF.

CDR3 in DNA: TGCGCCAGCAGCTTGGACCTTCTCCCGCCGAACACTGAAGCTTTCTTT. Its protein is CASSLDLLPPNTEAFF. V is TRBV5-1 and J is TRBJ1-1; D remains unclear. The CDR3 loop spans 16 amino acids. Deletions cut 0 bases from V and 1 base from J, with 13 bases between. From germline, CDR1 is SGHRS and CDR2 YFSETQ.

A few counts support this clonotype. This chain uses TRBV12-3 or TRBV12-4 with TRBJ2-3, with 12 bases aligning to TRBD2. V lost 3 bases to trimming and J lost 4 bases; unmatched junction nucleotides: 2. The CDR3 is made up of 15 amino acids. CDR3 bases: TGTGCCAGCAGTTTGACTAGCGGGAGTCCAGATACGCAGTATTTT. This gives the protein CASSLTSGSPDTQYF.

In this sample, this clonotype turned up a few times. This chain connects TRBV24-1 to TRBJ2-1, with 7 positions matching TRBD2. The V and J ends lost 4 bases and 8 bases, in that order; junction bases with no gene match: 7. Germline lookup yields CDR1 KGHDR and CDR2 SFDVKD. The CDR3 length is 14 residues. In DNA form, the CDR3 reads TGTGCCACCAGTGACCCAGGACTAGGTTATGAGCAGTTCTTC. Its translation: CATSDPGLGYEQFF.

This clonotype has a count of ten or more. V gene TRBV3-1 combines with J gene TRBJ2-7; TRBD1 agrees at 7 bases. CDR1 is LGHDT, CDR2 YNNKEL, per germline (reference sequence). The CDR3 covers 13 residues. Trimming cost V 6 bases and J 5 bases; bases outside gene matches: 7. DNA of the CDR3: TGTGCCAGCAGTCCCAGGGGGAGCCACGAGCAGTACGTC. Amino acids: CASSPRGSHEQYV.

V gene TRBV7-6 combines with J gene TRBJ2-2, with 8 nucleotides matching TRBD1. V lost 5 bases, J lost 4 bases, and 6 bases stayed unmatched. CDR3 size: 15 residues. Per the germline V gene, CDR1 is SGHVS and CDR2 is FNYEAQ. CDR3 protein: CASSQGAGGTGELFF. CDR3 in DNA: TGTGCCAGCAGCCAGGGGGCAGGGGGCACCGGGGAGCTGTTTTTT.

This clonotype was seen a handful of times. This sequence joins TRBV5-1 and TRBJ1-2; 7 nucleotides agree with TRBD1. CDR3 size: 13 residues. CDR1 and CDR2 (germline): SGHRS, YFSETQ. V lost 2 bases and J lost 8; bases outside the gene matches: 6. The CDR3 loop reads CASSFSGQDGYTF. Here the CDR3 DNA reads TGCGCCAGCAGCTTCTCCGGACAGGACGGCTACACCTTC. The variable domain in full, completed from reference TRBV5-1 and TRBJ1-2, reads KAGVTQTPRYLIKTRGQQVTLSCSPISGHRSVSWYQQTPGQGLQFLFEYFSETQRNKGNFPGRFSGRQFSNSRSEMNVSTLELGDSALYLCASSFSGQDGYTFGSGTRLTVV.

This clonotype was observed at least ten times. This rearrangement joins TRBV12-3 or TRBV12-4 to TRBJ2-1; D is unresolved. V dropped 5 bases and J dropped 8 bases, with 10 bases sitting between them. CDR3 length: 12 amino acids. CDR3 residues: CASSLLGYEQFF. The CDR3, as DNA: TGTGCCAGCAGTCTTTTGGGCTATGAGCAGTTCTTC.

This clonotype has ten or more counts. V usage is TRBV6-1 and J usage is TRBJ2-3; 7 bases map to TRBD2. The CDR3 length is 14 residues. The junction had 7 bases not matched to a gene; V was cut back by 8 bases and J by 2 bases. Looked up from germline, CDR1 is MNHNS and CDR2 is SASEGT. CDR3 sequence: CASGLAVITDTQYF. Written as DNA, the CDR3 is TGTGCCAGCGGCCTAGCGGTGATCACAGATACGCAGTATTTT.

The sample holds a few counts of this clonotype. Written as DNA, the CDR3 is TGCGCCAGCAGCTTGGGTCAGACCTACGCCGGCTACACCTTC. Translating it yields CASSLGQTYAGYTF. V usage is TRBV5-1 and J usage is TRBJ1-2; D call uncertain. The CDR3 is 14 amino acids. Trimming pared 0 bases from V and 8 bases from J, leaving 14 bases between. Germline CDR1 reads SGHRS; CDR2 reads YFSETQ. Together with reference TRBV5-1 and TRBJ1-2, the CDR3 gives the full variable domain: KAGVTQTPRYLIKTRGQQVTLSCSPISGHRSVSWYQQTPGQGLQFLFEYFSETQRNKGNFPGRFSGRQFSNSRSEMNVSTLELGDSALYLCASSLGQTYAGYTFGSGTRLTVV.

This chain joins TRBV12-3 or TRBV12-4 and TRBJ2-2, with D perhaps matching TRBD2 (6 bases). V lost 7 bases to trimming and J lost 3 bases, with 12 bases between them. This CDR3 region has 14 residues. Here the CDR3 reads CASKRVPDTGELFF. The CDR3 DNA follows: TGTGCCAGCAAGCGGGTTCCGGACACCGGGGAGCTGTTTTTT.

This clonotype was counted ten times or more. The chain employs TRBV5-1 and TRBJ2-1, with 12 nucleotides matching TRBD1. V was pared by 0 bases and J by 9 bases, with 4 bases of the junction left unmatched. CDR1 and CDR2 (germline): SGHRS, YFSETQ. The CDR3 covers 15 residues. The DNA for the CDR3 is TGCGCCAGCAGCTTGGGGGACAGGGGGCGAAGTGAGCAGTTCTTC. Translation: CASSLGDRGRSEQFF.

V gene TRBV5-5 combines with J gene TRBJ2-3; the D is unclear. The V gene's germline CDR1 is SGHKS and CDR2 YYEKEE (reference sequence). The CDR3 runs 15 residues. Trimming took 5 bases from V and 4 from J, leaving 17 bases between them. CDR3 in DNA: TGTGCCAGCAGGTTTTATATTGGTAGCCCAGATACGCAGTATTTT. Translation gives CASRFYIGSPDTQYF.